Each of the 9 T cell receptor beta chains below was sequenced from the same sample in a study of T cells in Graves' hyperthyroidism and ophthalmopathy. Amplified TCR beta CDR3 regions came from RNA transcripts. TCR CDR3 underwent first-round RT-PCR with the HTBI primer set. TCRdb ran MiXCR on the multiplex PCR reads and lists one entry per CDR3 protein. The sample has more than 100,000 distinct CDR3 sequences; about 50% are singletons. The sequenced sample consisted of blood. The receptor set was obtained from a man between 35 and 55 years old with Graves' hyperthyroidism.

This clonotype has at least ten counts. V is TRBV29-1 and J is TRBJ2-1; 7 positions match TRBD2. V was pared by 7 bases and J by 1 base, with 10 bases of the junction left unmatched. There are 15 residues in the CDR3. Per the germline V gene, CDR1 is SQVTM and CDR2 is ANQGSEA. CDR3 region: CSGSSGLGSYNEQFF. For the CDR3, the DNA is TGCAGCGGCTCGTCAGGACTAGGGTCCTACAATGAGCAGTTCTTC.

This clonotype was recorded at least ten times. The chain combines TRBV19 with TRBJ1-1, with 7 bases lining up with TRBD1. The CDR3 extends over 13 amino acids. Germline V gene lookup returns CDR1 LNHDA and CDR2 SQIVND (reference sequence). After removal of 8 bases from V and 4 bases from J, the junction contained 7 bases not matched to a gene. The CDR3 coding sequence is TGTGCCAGTGGCAAGGGGGCCGCCACTGAAGCTTTCTTT. Encoded protein: CASGKGAATEAFF.

This clonotype was recorded at least ten times. This chain joins TRBV9 and TRBJ1-2; 8 positions agree with TRBD1. Losses at the gene ends were 7 bases for V and 2 bases for J; bases not matched to a gene: 4. CDR1 and CDR2 from the germline V gene are SGDLS and YYNGEE. The CDR3 runs to 13 residues. The chain's CDR3 is CASGSGGNYGYTF. The CDR3 coding sequence is TGTGCCAGCGGTTCAGGGGGCAACTATGGCTACACCTTC.

The count of this clonotype is one. The J gene is TRBJ1-1, the V gene TRBV20-1; the D gene is possibly TRBD1 (6 bases). The CDR3 runs to 14 residues. Trimming pared 0 bases from V and 5 bases from J, leaving 13 bases between. Germline loops: CDR1 DFQATT, CDR2 SNEGSKA (reference sequence). Here the CDR3 reads CSARETGLGTEAFF. The CDR3 DNA follows: TGCAGTGCTAGAGAAACAGGGTTGGGGACTGAAGCTTTCTTT.

V gene TRBV9 combines with J gene TRBJ2-5; TRBD2 might be the D (6 bases). The CDR3 runs 16 residues. The germline V and J ends were trimmed by 4 bases and 2 bases, with 18 bases remaining between them. Germline assignment: CDR1 SGDLS and CDR2 YYNGEE. The CDR3 DNA sequence: TGTGCCAGCAGCCCCGTAGCGGTTAAGGGGCAAGAGACCCAGTACTTC. It encodes CASSPVAVKGQETQYF.

This clonotype was seen once. The germline gene is not matched at one end of the junction; a read error may be the cause. This sequence joins TRBV7-9 and TRBJ1-3; 7 bases map to TRBD1. Germline CDR1 and CDR2: SEHNR and FQNEAQ (reference sequence). The CDR3 has 14 residues. The CDR3 here is CVKGQVEAGNTIYF. The DNA of the CDR3 is TGTGTCAAAGGACAGGTCGAAGCTGGAAACACCATATACTTT.

This chain connects TRBV20-1 to TRBJ1-2; possibly TRBD1 for D (5 bases). Germline CDR1 DFQATT, CDR2 SNEGSKA (reference sequence). The V end lost 4 bases, the J end lost 4 bases, and 10 bases lay between the germline ends. The CDR3 spans 12 residues. The CDR3 nucleotides are TGCAGTGCTAAACCCGGGGCCTATGGCTACACCTTC. This encodes CSAKPGAYGYTF.

Concerning this clonotype itself: This may be a read error, as it is one base from a much larger clone. This chain links TRBV4-2 with TRBJ1-3; unclear D gene. V shed 6 bases and J shed 0 bases, with 12 bases lying between them. Per germline, CDR1 LGHNA and CDR2 YNFKEQ. The CDR3 loop spans 15 amino acids. The CDR3: CASSEQRSSGNTIYF. The CDR3, as DNA: TGTGCCAGCAGTGAGCAGCGAAGCTCTGGAAACACCATATATTTT.

This sequence joins TRBV6-4 and TRBJ1-4; D gene uncertain. Per the germline V gene, CDR1 is MRHNA and CDR2 is SNTAGT. The CDR3 spans 16 residues. V dropped 5 bases and J dropped 10 bases, with 23 bases sitting between them. DNA for the CDR3: TGTGCCAGCAGTTACCGGGGTTCACCCCGGACTGGAAAACTGTTTTTT. It is translated as CASSYRGSPRTGKLFF.